The subject of this entry is one T cell receptor beta chain. Original handling: Reference gene primer amplification gave estimated nucleated cell counts. Sequencing was performed with immunoSEQ multiplex PCR; in TCRdb, only in-frame clones are kept and a portion is missing. V and J calls and clone size are copied from that table; D and trimming were computed from the DNA. Among some 50,000 clones listed, around 87% were seen once. These data come from a study of blood T cell repertoires in COVID-19. For the study at large: COVID-19 samples, acute and convalescent, were from the United States, Italy and Spain.

Looked up from germline, CDR1 is MDHEN and CDR2 is SYDVKM. This CDR3 is 15 amino acids long. The V end lost 4 bases, the J end lost 10 bases, and 20 bases lay between the germline ends. Recruits, aged 18 to 89 years, lived in 20 to 30 US areas. Categorization into cohorts depended on clinical history that participants reported. The TCR was taken from a woman between 45 and 60 years old who had recovered from COVID-19. The sample consisted of PBMCs or T cells enriched from blood (not recorded which). The chain joins TRBV28 to TRBJ2-1; TRBD2 might be the D (6 bases). The CDR3 nucleotides are TGTGCCAGCAGTTACGGGACTCCCTCAGGTGGGGAGCAGTTCTTC. Residues: CASSYGTPSGGEQFF.